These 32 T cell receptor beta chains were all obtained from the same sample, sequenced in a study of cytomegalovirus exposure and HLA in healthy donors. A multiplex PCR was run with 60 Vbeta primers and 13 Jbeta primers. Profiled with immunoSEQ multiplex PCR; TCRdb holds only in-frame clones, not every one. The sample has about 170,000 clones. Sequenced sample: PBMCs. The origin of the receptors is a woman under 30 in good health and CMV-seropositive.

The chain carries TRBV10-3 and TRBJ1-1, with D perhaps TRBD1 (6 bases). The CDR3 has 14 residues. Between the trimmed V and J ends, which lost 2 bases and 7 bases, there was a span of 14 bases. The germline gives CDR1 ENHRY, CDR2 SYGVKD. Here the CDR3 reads CAISEDLGRGEAFF. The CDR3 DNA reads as TGTGCCATCAGTGAGGACTTGGGCAGGGGTGAAGCTTTCTTT.

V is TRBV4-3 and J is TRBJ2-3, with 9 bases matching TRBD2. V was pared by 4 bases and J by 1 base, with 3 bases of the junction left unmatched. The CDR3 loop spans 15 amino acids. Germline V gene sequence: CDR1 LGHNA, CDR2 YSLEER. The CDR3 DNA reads TGCGCCAGCAGCCTTAGCGGGGGCGGCACAGATACGCAGTATTTT. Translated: CASSLSGGGTDTQYF.

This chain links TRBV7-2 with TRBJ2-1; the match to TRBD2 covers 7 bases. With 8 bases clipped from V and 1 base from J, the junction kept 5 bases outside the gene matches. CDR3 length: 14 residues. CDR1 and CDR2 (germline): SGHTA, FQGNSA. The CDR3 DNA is TGTGCCAGCGGGGGGGGGAGTTCCTACAATGAGCAGTTCTTC. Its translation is CASGGGSSYNEQFF.

DNA for the CDR3: TGTGCCAGTAGTACCTACCTGGGAGTAACCTCCTACGAGCAGTACTTC. Translating it yields CASSTYLGVTSYEQYF. J is TRBJ2-7 and V is TRBV19; weak D call: TRBD2 (5 bases). The CDR3 has 16 residues. V shed 4 bases and J shed 0 bases, with 16 bases lying between them. Per the germline V gene, CDR1 is LNHDA and CDR2 is SQIVND (reference sequence).

CDR3 protein: CASSVGLAGGSNYEQYF. As DNA, the CDR3 is TGTGCCAGCAGCGTAGGCCTAGCGGGAGGCAGCAACTACGAGCAGTACTTC. The rearrangement joins TRBV9 to TRBJ2-7; 11 nucleotides match TRBD2. The CDR3 spans 17 residues. CDR1 and CDR2 (germline): SGDLS, YYNGEE. J lost 3 bases, V lost 0 bases, and 8 bases had no gene match.

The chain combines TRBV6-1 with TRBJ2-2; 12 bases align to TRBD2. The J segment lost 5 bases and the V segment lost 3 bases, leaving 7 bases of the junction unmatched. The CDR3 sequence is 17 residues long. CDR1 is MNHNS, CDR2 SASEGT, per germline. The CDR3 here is CASSDGLAGSETGELFF. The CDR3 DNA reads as TGTGCCAGCAGTGATGGACTAGCGGGATCGGAAACCGGGGAGCTGTTTTTT.

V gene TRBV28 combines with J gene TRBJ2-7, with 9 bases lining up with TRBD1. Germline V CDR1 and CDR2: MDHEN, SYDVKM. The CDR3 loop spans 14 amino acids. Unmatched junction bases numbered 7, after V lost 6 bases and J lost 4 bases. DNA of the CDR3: TGTGCCAGCAGCCCCGGGACAGGGATTTACGAGCAGTACTTC. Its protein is CASSPGTGIYEQYF.

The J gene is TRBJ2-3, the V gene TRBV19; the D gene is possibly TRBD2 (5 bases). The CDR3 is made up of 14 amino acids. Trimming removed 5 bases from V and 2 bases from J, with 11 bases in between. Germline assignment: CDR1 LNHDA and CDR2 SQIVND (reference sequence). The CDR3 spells CASSLRTFTDTQYF. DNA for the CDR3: TGTGCCAGTAGTCTCCGGACTTTCACAGATACGCAGTATTTT.

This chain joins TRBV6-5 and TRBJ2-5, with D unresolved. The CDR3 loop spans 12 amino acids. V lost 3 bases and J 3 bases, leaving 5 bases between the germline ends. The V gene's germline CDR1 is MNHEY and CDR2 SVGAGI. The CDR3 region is CASSYGEETQYF. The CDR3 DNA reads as TGTGCCAGCAGTTATGGAGAAGAGACCCAGTACTTC.

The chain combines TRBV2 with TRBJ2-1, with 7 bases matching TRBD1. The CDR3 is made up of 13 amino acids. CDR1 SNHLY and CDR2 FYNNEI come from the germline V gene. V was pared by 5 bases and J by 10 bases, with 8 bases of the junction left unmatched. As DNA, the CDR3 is TGTGCCAGCAGTCAGATAGGGGGCTGGGAGCAGTTCTTC. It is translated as CASSQIGGWEQFF.

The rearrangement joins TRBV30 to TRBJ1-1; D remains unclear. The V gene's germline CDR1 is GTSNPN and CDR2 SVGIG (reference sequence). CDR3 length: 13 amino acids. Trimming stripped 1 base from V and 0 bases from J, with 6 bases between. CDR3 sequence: CAWSDGVNTEAFF. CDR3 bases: TGTGCCTGGAGTGACGGGGTGAACACTGAAGCTTTCTTT.

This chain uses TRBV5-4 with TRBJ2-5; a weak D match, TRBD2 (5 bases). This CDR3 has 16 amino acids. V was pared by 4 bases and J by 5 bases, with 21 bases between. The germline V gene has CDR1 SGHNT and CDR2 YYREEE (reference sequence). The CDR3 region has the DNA TGTGCCAGCAGCCCCGGGGTCGGGCTAGCAGTTGAGACCCAGTACTTC. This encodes CASSPGVGLAVETQYF.

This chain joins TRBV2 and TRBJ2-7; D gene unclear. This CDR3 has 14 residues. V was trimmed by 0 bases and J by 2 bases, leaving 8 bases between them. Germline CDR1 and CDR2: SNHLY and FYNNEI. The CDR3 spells CASSEAEPTYEQYF. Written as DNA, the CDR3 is TGTGCCAGCAGTGAAGCAGAACCTACCTACGAGCAGTACTTC.

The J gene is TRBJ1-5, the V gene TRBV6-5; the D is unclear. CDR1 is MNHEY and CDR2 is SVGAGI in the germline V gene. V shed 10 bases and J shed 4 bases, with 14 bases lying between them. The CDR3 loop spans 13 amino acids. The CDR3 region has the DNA TGTGCCACCCAGCCGGGAATGAATCAGCCCCAGCATTTT. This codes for CATQPGMNQPQHF.

The CDR3 reads CASSIPSVAGLSGNTIYF. In DNA, the CDR3 is TGTGCCAGTAGTATCCCGTCTGTCGCAGGACTCTCTGGAAACACCATATATTTT. The chain joins TRBV19 to TRBJ1-3, with D uncertain. This CDR3 has 18 residues. V dropped 3 bases and J dropped 0 bases, with 18 bases sitting between them. Germline V lookup: CDR1 LNHDA, CDR2 SQIVND (reference sequence).

CDR3 coding DNA: TGTGCCAGCAGCCATCTACAGGGGAAAGGGACCGGGGAGCTGTTTTTT. Encoded protein: CASSHLQGKGTGELFF. This chain uses TRBV14 with TRBJ2-2; 7 positions match TRBD1. J gave up 5 bases and V 3 bases, and 9 bases lay outside the gene matches. CDR3 size: 16 residues. Looked up from germline, CDR1 is SGHDN and CDR2 is FVKESK.

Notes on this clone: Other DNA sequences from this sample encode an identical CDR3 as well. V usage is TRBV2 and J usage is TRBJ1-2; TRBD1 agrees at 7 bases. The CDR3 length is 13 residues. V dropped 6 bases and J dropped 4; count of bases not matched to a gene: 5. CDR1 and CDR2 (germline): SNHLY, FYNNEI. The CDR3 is CASRGRTGYGYTF. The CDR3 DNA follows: TGTGCCAGCAGGGGCAGGACAGGCTATGGCTACACCTTC.

CDR3 sequence: CASSFTEPLGTDTQYF. CDR3 DNA sequence: TGCGCCAGCAGCTTTACGGAACCGCTAGGCACAGATACGCAGTATTTT. The chain couples TRBV5-1 to TRBJ2-3, with D hard to call. This CDR3 contains 16 residues. Trimming shortened V by 2 bases and J by 1 base, and 14 bases separated the two germline ends. Germline CDR1 reads SGHRS; CDR2 reads YFSETQ.

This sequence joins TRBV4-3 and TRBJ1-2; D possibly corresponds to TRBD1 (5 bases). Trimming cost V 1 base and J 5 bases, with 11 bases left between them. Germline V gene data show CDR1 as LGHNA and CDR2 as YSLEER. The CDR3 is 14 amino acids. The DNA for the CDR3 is TGCGCCAGCAGCCAAGCCAGGGTGGGATATGGCTACACCTTC. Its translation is CASSQARVGYGYTF.

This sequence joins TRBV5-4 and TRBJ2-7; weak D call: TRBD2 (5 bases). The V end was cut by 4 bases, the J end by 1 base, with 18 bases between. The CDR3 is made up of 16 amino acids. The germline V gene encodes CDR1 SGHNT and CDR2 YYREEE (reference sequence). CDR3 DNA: TGTGCCAGCAGCCTCCCCGGCGGAGGACGGTCCTACGAGCAGTACTTC. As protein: CASSLPGGGRSYEQYF. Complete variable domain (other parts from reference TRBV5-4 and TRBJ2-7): ETGVTQSPTHLIKTRGQQVTLRCSSQSGHNTVSWYQQALGQGPQFIFQYYREEENGRGNFPPRFSGLQFPNYSSELNVNALELDDSALYLCASSLPGGGRSYEQYFGPGTRLTVT.

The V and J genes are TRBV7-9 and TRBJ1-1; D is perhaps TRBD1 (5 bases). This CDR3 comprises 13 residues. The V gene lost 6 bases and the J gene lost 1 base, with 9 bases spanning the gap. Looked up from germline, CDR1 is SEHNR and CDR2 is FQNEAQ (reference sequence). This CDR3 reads CASSMTANTEAFF. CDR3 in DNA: TGTGCCAGCAGTATGACAGCGAACACTGAAGCTTTCTTT. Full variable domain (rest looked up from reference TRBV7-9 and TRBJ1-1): DTGVSQNPRHKITKRGQNVTFRCDPISEHNRLYWYRQTLGQGPEFLTYFQNEAQLEKSRLLSDRFSAERPKGSFSTLEIQRTEQGDSAMYLCASSMTANTEAFFGQGTRLTVV.

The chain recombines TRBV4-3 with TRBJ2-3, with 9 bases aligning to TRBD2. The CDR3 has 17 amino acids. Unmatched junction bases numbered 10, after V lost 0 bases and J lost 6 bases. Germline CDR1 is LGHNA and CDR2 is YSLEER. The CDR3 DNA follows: TGCGCCAGCAGCCAAGAGGCCGCGCGGGGGGGGCGGGATACGCAGTATTTT. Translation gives CASSQEAARGGRDTQYF.

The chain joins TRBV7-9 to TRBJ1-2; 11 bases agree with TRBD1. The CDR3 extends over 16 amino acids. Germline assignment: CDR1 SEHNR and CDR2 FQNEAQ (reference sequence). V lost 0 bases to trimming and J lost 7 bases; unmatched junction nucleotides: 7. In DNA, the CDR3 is TGTGCCAGCAGCTTAGCGCCGGGGACAGGGGGTTTTGGCTACACCTTC. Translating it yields CASSLAPGTGGFGYTF. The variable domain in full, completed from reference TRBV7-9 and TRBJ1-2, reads DTGVSQNPRHKITKRGQNVTFRCDPISEHNRLYWYRQTLGQGPEFLTYFQNEAQLEKSRLLSDRFSAERPKGSFSTLEIQRTEQGDSAMYLCASSLAPGTGGFGYTFGSGTRLTVV.

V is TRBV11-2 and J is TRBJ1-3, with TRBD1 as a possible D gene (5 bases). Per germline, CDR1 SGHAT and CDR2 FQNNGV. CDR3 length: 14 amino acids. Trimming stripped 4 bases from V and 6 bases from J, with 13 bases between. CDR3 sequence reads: CASSSGPEENTIYF. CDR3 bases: TGTGCCAGCAGCTCAGGGCCAGAGGAAAACACCATATATTTT.

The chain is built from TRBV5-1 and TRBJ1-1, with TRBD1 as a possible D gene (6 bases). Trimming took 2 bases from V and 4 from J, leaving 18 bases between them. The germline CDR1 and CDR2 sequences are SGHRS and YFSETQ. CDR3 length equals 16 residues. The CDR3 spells CASSFYQIQGGTEAFF. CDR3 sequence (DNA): TGCGCCAGCAGCTTCTACCAAATACAGGGCGGCACTGAAGCTTTCTTT.

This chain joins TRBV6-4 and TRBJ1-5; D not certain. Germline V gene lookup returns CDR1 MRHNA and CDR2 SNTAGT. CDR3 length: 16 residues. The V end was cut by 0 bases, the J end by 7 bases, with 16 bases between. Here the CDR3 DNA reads TGTGCCAGCAGTGACTCGAGGGCGACATGGCGACAGCCCCAGCATTTT. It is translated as CASSDSRATWRQPQHF.

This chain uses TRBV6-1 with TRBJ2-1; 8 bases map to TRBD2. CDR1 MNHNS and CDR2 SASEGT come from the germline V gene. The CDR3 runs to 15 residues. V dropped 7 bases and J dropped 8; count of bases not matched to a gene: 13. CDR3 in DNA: TGTGCCAGCACCTTGGCGACTAGCGATATCCATGAGCAGTTCTTC. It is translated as CASTLATSDIHEQFF.

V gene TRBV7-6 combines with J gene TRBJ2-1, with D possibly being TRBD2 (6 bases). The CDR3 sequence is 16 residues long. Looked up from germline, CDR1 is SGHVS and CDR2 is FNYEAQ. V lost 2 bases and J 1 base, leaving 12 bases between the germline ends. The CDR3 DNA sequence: TGTGCCAGCAGCTTACTGGCGGGGAATTCCTACAATGAGCAGTTCTTC. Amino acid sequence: CASSLLAGNSYNEQFF. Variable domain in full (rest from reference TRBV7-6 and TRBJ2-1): GAGVSQSPRYKVTKRGQDVALRCDPISGHVSLYWYRQALGQGPEFLTYFNYEAQQDKSGLPNDRFSAERPEGSISTLTIQRTEQRDSAMYRCASSLLAGNSYNEQFFGPGTRLTVL.

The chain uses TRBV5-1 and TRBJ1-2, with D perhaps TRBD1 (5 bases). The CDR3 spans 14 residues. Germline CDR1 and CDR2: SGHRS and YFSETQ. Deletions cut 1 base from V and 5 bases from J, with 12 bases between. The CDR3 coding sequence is TGCGCCAGCAGCTTGAGCTGGGAGGGGTATGGCTACACCTTC. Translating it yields CASSLSWEGYGYTF.

The CDR3 bases are TGTGCCAGCAGTTTAGGGGTTTCGAACACCGGGGAGCTGTTTTTT. It specifies CASSLGVSNTGELFF. This rearrangement joins TRBV6-5 to TRBJ2-2, with D possibly TRBD1 on 5 matching bases. Trimming left V 4 bases short and J 0 bases short, with 9 bases between. CDR3 length: 15 residues. Germline values: CDR1 MNHEY, CDR2 SVGAGI.

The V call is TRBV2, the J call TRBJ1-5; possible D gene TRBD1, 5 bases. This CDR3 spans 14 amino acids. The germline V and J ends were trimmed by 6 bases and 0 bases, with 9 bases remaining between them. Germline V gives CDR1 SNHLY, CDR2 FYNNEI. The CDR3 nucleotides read TGTGCCAGCAGCAGACAGACTAGCAATCAGCCCCAGCATTTT. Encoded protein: CASSRQTSNQPQHF.

The CDR3 loop is CASSLRDSLYEQYF. The CDR3 nucleotides read TGTGCCAGCAGCCTCCGGGACAGCCTCTACGAGCAGTACTTC. The chain joins TRBV5-6 to TRBJ2-7; 7 bases align to TRBD1. The junction had 7 bases not matched to a gene; V was cut back by 4 bases and J by 3 bases. The CDR3 length is 14 residues. CDR1 is SGHDT and CDR2 is YYEEEE in the germline V gene.